This TCR beta chain was sequenced in a study of cytomegalovirus exposure and HLA in healthy donors. In germline, CDR1 is WSHSY, CDR2 SAAADI. This CDR3 is built from 13 residues. V lost 8 bases to trimming and J lost 8 bases, with 15 bases between them. Using immunoSEQ multiplex PCR, the repertoire was profiled, and TCRdb retains in-frame clones only, with some absent. The sample holds around 150,000 clones, approximately 80% seen once. The sequencing sample was made of PBMCs. The receptor comes from a man younger than 40 in good health and CMV-seropositive. The chain carries TRBV10-2 and TRBJ2-2; possibly TRBD2 for D (6 bases). This CDR3 is CASQATSTGELFF. The CDR3 coding sequence is TGCGCCAGCCAAGCAACTAGCACTGGGGAGCTGTTTTTT.